These T cell receptor beta chains were read from a single sample in a study of shared clonotypes between healthy human individuals. Libraries were prepared by immunoSEQ multiplex PCR; TCRdb keeps only in-frame clonotypes and omits some of them. Counted here are 470,000 or so clones, around four fifths occurring once; the ten biggest clones make up approximately 12%. Sequencing was carried out using PBMCs. The receptors shown here come from a woman aged 40 to 55 in good health. Some clones in this sample may be carry-over from other donors' samples. Each CDR3 is given with its conserved first and last residue. Fields, in order: clone size, J gene, D gene, V gene, CDR3 protein, CDR3 DNA. D genes are given only for firm matches. Not every row has a clone size; where given, it reads once, few, many or a size class.

NA | TRBJ1-1 | NA | TRBV7-2 | CASSLHRIANTEAFF | TGTGCCAGCAGCCTACACCGTATTGCGAACACTGAAGCTTTCTTT
NA | TRBJ2-7 | TRBD2 | TRBV28 | CASEAGGFYEQYF | TGTGCCAGTGAAGCGGGAGGGTTCTACGAGCAGTACTTC
NA | TRBJ1-2 | NA | TRBV6-1 | CASSENVRQNYGYTF | TGTGCCAGCAGTGAAAATGTTCGGCAGAACTATGGCTACACCTTC
NA | TRBJ1-2 | NA | TRBV30 | CAWSRTENYGYTF | TGTGCCTGGAGTCGGACAGAGAACTATGGCTACACCTTC
NA | TRBJ2-1 | TRBD2 | TRBV9 | CASSGGSGRSYNEQFF | TGTGCCAGCAGCGGCGGTAGCGGGAGGTCCTACAATGAGCAGTTCTTC
NA | TRBJ2-7 | TRBD2 | TRBV27 | CASIGTNYEQYF | TGTGCCAGCATCGGGACTAACTACGAGCAGTACTTC
NA | TRBJ2-5 | TRBD2 | TRBV9 | CASSPYAGREIETQYF | TGTGCCAGCAGCCCCTACGCTGGGCGGGAGATTGAGACCCAGTACTTC
NA | TRBJ1-2 | NA | TRBV29-1 | CSVEDDLDSNYGYTF | TGCAGCGTTGAAGATGACCTGGACAGCAACTATGGCTACACCTTC
NA | TRBJ2-5 | NA | TRBV28 | CASSEETQYF | TGTGCCAGCAGTGAAGAGACCCAGTACTTC
NA | TRBJ2-1 | TRBD2 | TRBV9 | CASSDGLAGVGEQFF | TGTGCCAGCAGCGATGGACTAGCGGGAGTGGGCGAGCAGTTCTTC
NA | TRBJ1-2 | NA | TRBV7-2 | CASSPGGTSNYGYTF | TGTGCCAGCAGCCCCGGAGGGACCTCTAACTATGGCTACACCTTC
few | TRBJ2-1 | NA | TRBV4-3 | CASSQWLGPLEGNEQFF | TGCGCCAGCAGCCAATGGTTGGGGCCACTTGAAGGCAATGAGCAGTTCTTC
NA | TRBJ1-1 | NA | TRBV28 | CASGLWSRRVTEAFF | TGTGCCAGCGGTTTATGGTCGAGGAGAGTCACTGAAGCTTTCTTT
NA | TRBJ2-7 | TRBD2 | TRBV19 | CASSTGLAGAPEQYF | TGTGCCAGTAGCACAGGTCTAGCGGGAGCTCCCGAGCAGTACTTC
once | TRBJ2-7 | NA | TRBV5-1 | CASSLGGGETYEQYF | TGCGCCAGCAGCTTGGGAGGCGGGGAGACCTACGAGCAGTACTTC
NA | TRBJ2-1 | NA | TRBV14 | CASSHPPHEQFF | TGTGCCAGCAGCCACCCTCCCCATGAGCAGTTCTTC
NA | TRBJ2-1 | TRBD1 | TRBV11-2 | CASSLRGQGHYNEQFF | TGTGCCAGCAGCTTAAGGGGACAGGGGCACTACAATGAGCAGTTCTTC
NA | TRBJ1-5 | NA | TRBV27 | CASSLSPGVGQPQHF | TGTGCCAGCAGTTTATCGCCGGGGGTCGGTCAGCCCCAGCATTTT
NA | TRBJ2-2 | TRBD2 | TRBV7-2 | CASRRTSGSFGELFF | TGTGCCAGCAGAAGGACTAGCGGGAGTTTCGGGGAGCTGTTTTTT
NA | TRBJ2-3 | NA | TRBV15 | CATSRDTTDTQYF | TGTGCCACCAGCAGAGATACGACAGATACGCAGTATTTT
NA | TRBJ1-1 | NA | TRBV19 | CASSMTGRDTEAFF | TGTGCCAGTAGTATGACAGGTCGGGACACTGAAGCTTTCTTT
NA | TRBJ2-7 | NA | TRBV5-1 | CASSLATGPGEQYF | TGCGCCAGCAGCTTGGCCACAGGGCCCGGCGAGCAGTACTTC
NA | TRBJ2-1 | TRBD2 | TRBV5-1 | CASSFGGGPLDEQFF | TGCGCCAGCAGCTTTGGGGGAGGGCCCCTAGATGAGCAGTTCTTC
NA | TRBJ1-2 | TRBD1 | TRBV28 | CASSEQGDYGYTF | TGTGCCAGCAGTGAACAGGGGGACTATGGCTACACCTTC
NA | TRBJ2-7 | TRBD2 | TRBV28 | CASSLTSGGRKYEQYF | TGTGCCAGCAGCCTAACTTCGGGCGGGAGGAAGTACGAGCAGTACTTC
many | TRBJ2-1 | NA | TRBV12-2 | CASRSTSWSSYNEQFF | TGTGCAAGTCGCTCCACTAGCTGGAGCTCCTACAATGAGCAGTTCTTC
NA | TRBJ1-2 | TRBD1 | TRBV4-1 | CASSQAWTGSGGYTF | TGCGCCAGCAGCCAAGCCTGGACAGGGTCGGGTGGCTACACCTTC
NA | TRBJ2-2 | TRBD1 | TRBV7-3 | CASSSGQGASGELFF | TGTGCCAGCAGCTCGGGACAGGGGGCATCCGGGGAGCTGTTTTTT
NA | TRBJ2-5 | TRBD2 | TRBV4-3 | CASSQGLAGASETQYF | TGCGCCAGCAGCCAGGGACTAGCGGGAGCTTCGGAGACCCAGTACTTC
NA | TRBJ2-1 | NA | TRBV21-1 | CASSKVRSACGLGESYNEQFF | TGTGCCAGCAGCAAAGTTCGGTCAGCCTGCGGACTAGGTGAAAGCTACAATGAGCAGTTCTTC
once | TRBJ2-5 | TRBD2 | TRBV7-9 | CASSQRLAGVETQYF | TGTGCCAGCAGCCAGCGACTAGCGGGAGTGGAGACCCAGTACTTC
NA | TRBJ1-5 | TRBD1 | TRBV6-5 | CASSRTGGGNQPQHF | TGTGCCAGCAGCCGAACAGGGGGGGGCAATCAGCCCCAGCATTTT
NA | TRBJ2-7 | TRBD1 | TRBV10-2 | CASSDSTGSGYEQYF | TGCGCCAGCAGTGATTCGACAGGGTCTGGCTACGAGCAGTACTTC
once | TRBJ2-2 | NA | TRBV7-2 | CASSSGAWTGELFF | TGTGCCAGCAGTTCGGGGGCCTGGACCGGGGAGCTGTTTTTT
many | TRBJ2-2 | TRBD1 | TRBV2 | CASSEEGTGANTGELFF | TGTGCCAGCAGTGAAGAGGGGACAGGGGCGAACACCGGGGAGCTGTTTTTT
once | TRBJ1-2 | NA | TRBV28 | CASSFQLGYTF | TGTGCCAGCAGTTTTCAACTTGGCTACACCTTC
NA | TRBJ2-1 | NA | TRBV19 | CATRWGEVPYNEQFF | TGTGCCACCAGATGGGGGGAGGTCCCCTACAATGAGCAGTTCTTC
once | TRBJ1-2 | NA | TRBV7-2 | CASSKDGANYGYTF | TGTGCCAGCAGCAAGGACGGAGCTAACTATGGCTACACCTTC
NA | TRBJ2-3 | TRBD2 | TRBV10-3 | CAISLAGKDTQYF | TGTGCCATCAGCCTAGCGGGGAAGGATACGCAGTATTTT
NA | TRBJ2-3 | TRBD2 | TRBV19 | CASSTQRGSTDTQYF | TGTGCCAGTAGTACTCAGCGGGGAAGCACAGATACGCAGTATTTT
NA | TRBJ2-2 | NA | TRBV14 | CASSQVEGITTGELFF | TGTGCCAGCAGCCAAGTCGAGGGTATAACCACCGGGGAGCTGTTTTTT
NA | TRBJ2-1 | NA | TRBV2 | CASSAGQPRKYNEQFF | TGTGCCAGCAGTGCGGGACAACCAAGAAAGTACAATGAGCAGTTCTTC
NA | TRBJ2-5 | TRBD2 | TRBV20-1 | CSTGLAETQYF | TGCAGTACCGGACTAGCGGAGACCCAGTACTTC
NA | TRBJ1-3 | TRBD1 | TRBV6-5 | CASAGQGNGNTIYF | TGTGCCAGCGCGGGACAGGGGAACGGAAACACCATATATTTT
NA | TRBJ1-1 | NA | TRBV28 | CASRGGGTEAFF | TGTGCCAGCAGGGGAGGAGGCACTGAAGCTTTCTTT
NA | TRBJ1-2 | TRBD1 | TRBV4-1 | CASSQDSIGGRGYTF | TGCGCCAGCAGCCAAGATTCCATAGGGGGCCGGGGCTACACCTTC
once | TRBJ2-1 | TRBD1 | TRBV11-3 | CASSSGQGLLLNNEQFF | TGTGCCAGCAGCTCCGGACAGGGGCTGTTGCTGAACAATGAGCAGTTCTTC
NA | TRBJ2-5 | TRBD2 | TRBV4-3 | CASSQDVTSGRGTQYF | TGCGCCAGCAGCCAAGATGTGACTAGCGGGAGGGGGACCCAGTACTTC
NA | TRBJ1-4 | NA | TRBV7-9 | CASTLRPNEKLFF | TGTGCCAGCACCCTCCGTCCTAATGAAAAACTGTTTTTT
NA | TRBJ2-5 | NA | TRBV6-5 | CASRHVAETQYF | TGTGCCAGCCGACACGTAGCGGAGACCCAGTACTTC
NA | TRBJ2-7 | NA | TRBV7-2 | CASSQRGRSYEQYF | TGTGCCAGCAGCCAGAGGGGTAGGTCCTACGAGCAGTACTTC
NA | TRBJ2-7 | NA | TRBV14 | CASSQHHSYEQYF | TGTGCCAGCAGCCAACATCACTCCTACGAGCAGTACTTC
NA | TRBJ1-3 | NA | TRBV2 | CASSVAGPGNTIYF | TGTGCCAGCAGTGTGGCAGGTCCCGGAAACACCATATATTTT
NA | TRBJ2-1 | NA | TRBV6-1 | CASTPLRVNEQFF | TGTGCCAGCACTCCACTTAGGGTCAATGAGCAGTTCTTC
NA | TRBJ1-1 | NA | TRBV2 | CASTEDGQNTEAFF | TGTGCCAGCACTGAAGACGGTCAGAACACTGAAGCTTTCTTT
NA | TRBJ2-7 | NA | TRBV27 | CASSIRRETYEQYF | TGTGCCAGCAGTATCCGACGGGAAACCTACGAGCAGTACTTC
NA | TRBJ2-2 | NA | TRBV7-7 | CASSFHPLSDGGELFF | TGTGCTAGCAGCTTTCACCCACTGTCTGACGGCGGGGAGCTGTTTTTT